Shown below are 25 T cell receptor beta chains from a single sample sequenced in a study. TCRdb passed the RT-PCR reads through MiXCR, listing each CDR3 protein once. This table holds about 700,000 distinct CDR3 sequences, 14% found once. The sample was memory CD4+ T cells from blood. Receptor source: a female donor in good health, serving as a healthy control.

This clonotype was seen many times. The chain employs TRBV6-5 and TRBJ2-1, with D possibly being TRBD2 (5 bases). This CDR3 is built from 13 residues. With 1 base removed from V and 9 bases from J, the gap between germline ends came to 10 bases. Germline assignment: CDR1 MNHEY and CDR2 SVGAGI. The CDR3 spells CASSYLRGSEQFF. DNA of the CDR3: TGTGCCAGCAGTTACTTACGAGGGAGTGAGCAGTTCTTC.

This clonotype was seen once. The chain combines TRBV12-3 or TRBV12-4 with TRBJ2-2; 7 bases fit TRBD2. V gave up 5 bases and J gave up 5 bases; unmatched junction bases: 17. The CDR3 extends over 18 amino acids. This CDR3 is CASSLISHSGGRTGELFF. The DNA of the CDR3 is TGTGCCAGCAGTCTAATCAGCCATTCGGGAGGTCGAACCGGGGAGCTGTTTTTT.

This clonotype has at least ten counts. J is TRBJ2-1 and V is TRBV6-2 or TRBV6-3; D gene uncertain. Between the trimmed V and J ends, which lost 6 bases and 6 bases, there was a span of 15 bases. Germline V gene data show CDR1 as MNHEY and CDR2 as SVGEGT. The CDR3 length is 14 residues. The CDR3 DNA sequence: TGTGCCAGCAGCCGTCCTATTCACCTCAATGAGCAGTTCTTC. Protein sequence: CASSRPIHLNEQFF.

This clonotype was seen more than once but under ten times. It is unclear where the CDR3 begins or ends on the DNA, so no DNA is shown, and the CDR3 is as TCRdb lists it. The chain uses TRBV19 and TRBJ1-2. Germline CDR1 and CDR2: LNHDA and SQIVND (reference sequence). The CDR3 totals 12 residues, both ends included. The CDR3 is CASTSDGYGYTF.

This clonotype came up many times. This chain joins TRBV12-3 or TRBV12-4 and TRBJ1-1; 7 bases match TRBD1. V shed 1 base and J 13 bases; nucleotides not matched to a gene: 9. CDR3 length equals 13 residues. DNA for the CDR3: TGTGCCAGCAGTTTAGGTTTTGACAGGGTTGATTTCTTT. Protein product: CASSLGFDRVDFF.

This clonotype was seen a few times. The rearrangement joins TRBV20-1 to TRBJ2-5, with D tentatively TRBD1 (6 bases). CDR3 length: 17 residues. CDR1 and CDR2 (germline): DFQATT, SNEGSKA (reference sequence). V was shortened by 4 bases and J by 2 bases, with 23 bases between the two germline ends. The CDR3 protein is CSANLLTGMVSQETQYF. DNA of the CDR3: TGCAGTGCTAACTTATTAACAGGGATGGTGAGTCAAGAGACCCAGTACTTC.

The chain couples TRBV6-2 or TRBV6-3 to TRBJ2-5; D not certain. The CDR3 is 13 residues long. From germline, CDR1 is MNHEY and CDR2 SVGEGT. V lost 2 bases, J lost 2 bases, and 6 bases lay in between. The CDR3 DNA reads TGTGCCAGCAGTTACACGGAACAAGAGACCCAGTACTTC. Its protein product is CASSYTEQETQYF.

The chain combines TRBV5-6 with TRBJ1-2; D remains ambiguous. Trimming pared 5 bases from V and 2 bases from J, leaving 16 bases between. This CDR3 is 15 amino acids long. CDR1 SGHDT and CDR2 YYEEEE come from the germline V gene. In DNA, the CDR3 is TGTGCCAGCAGTGACGGTGGAGAGATGAACTATGGCTACACCTTC. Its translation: CASSDGGEMNYGYTF.

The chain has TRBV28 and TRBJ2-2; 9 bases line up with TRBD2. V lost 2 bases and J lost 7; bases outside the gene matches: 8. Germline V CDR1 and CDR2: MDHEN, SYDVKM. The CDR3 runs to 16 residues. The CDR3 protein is CASSLAGGRSVGELFF. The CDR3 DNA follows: TGTGCCAGCAGTTTAGCGGGAGGGCGTTCGGTCGGGGAGCTGTTTTTT.

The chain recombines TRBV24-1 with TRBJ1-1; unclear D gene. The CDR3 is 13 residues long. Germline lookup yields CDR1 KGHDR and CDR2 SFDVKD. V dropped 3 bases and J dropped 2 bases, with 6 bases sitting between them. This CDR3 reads CATSDQPNTEAFF. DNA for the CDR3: TGTGCCACCAGTGATCAACCTAACACTGAAGCTTTCTTT.

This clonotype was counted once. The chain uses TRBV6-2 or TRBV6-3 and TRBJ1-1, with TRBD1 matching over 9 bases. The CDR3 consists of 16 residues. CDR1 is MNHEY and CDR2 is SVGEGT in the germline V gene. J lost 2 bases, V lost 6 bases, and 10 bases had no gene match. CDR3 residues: CASSHRDRVFNTEAFF. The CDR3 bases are TGTGCCAGCAGCCACCGGGACAGGGTGTTTAACACTGAAGCTTTCTTT.

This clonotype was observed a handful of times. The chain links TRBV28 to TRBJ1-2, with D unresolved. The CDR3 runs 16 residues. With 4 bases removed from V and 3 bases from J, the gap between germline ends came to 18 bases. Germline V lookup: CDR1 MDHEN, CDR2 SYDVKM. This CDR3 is CASSSAPGSRDYGYTF. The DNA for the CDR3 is TGTGCCAGCAGTTCAGCCCCCGGTAGCCGCGACTATGGCTACACCTTC.

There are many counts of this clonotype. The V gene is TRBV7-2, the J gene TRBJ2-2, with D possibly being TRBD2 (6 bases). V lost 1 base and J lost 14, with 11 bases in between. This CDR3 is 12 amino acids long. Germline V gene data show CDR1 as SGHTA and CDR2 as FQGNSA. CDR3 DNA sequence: TGTGCCAGCAGCTTAGAGACTAGGAAACTGTTTTTT. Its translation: CASSLETRKLFF.

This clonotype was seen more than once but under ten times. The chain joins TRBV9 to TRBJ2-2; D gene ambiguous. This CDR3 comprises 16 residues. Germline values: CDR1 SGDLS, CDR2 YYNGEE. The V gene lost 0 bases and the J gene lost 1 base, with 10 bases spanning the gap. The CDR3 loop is CASSVGPLGNTGELFF. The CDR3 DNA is TGTGCCAGCAGCGTAGGACCCCTAGGGAACACCGGGGAGCTGTTTTTT.

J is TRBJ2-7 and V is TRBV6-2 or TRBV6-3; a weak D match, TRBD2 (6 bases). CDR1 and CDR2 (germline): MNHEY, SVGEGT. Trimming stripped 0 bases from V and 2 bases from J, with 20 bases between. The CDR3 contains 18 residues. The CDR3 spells CASSYSHGGTLNTYEQYF. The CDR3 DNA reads TGTGCCAGCAGTTACTCGCATGGCGGGACTCTAAATACCTACGAGCAGTACTTC.

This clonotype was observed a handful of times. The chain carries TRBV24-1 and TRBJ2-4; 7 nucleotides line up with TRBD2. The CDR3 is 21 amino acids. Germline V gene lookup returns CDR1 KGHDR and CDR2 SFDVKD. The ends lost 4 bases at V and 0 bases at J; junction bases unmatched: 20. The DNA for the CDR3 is TGTGCCACCAGTGAGTTACTTCGGGAGGCATTGACGCCTCTAGCCAAAAACATTCAGTACTTC. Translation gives CATSELLREALTPLAKNIQYF.

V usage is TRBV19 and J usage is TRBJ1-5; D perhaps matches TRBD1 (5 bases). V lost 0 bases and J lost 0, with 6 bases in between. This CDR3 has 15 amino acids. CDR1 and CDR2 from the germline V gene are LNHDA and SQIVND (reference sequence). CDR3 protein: CASSIDRDSNQPQHF. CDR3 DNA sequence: TGTGCCAGTAGTATAGACAGGGATAGCAATCAGCCCCAGCATTTT.

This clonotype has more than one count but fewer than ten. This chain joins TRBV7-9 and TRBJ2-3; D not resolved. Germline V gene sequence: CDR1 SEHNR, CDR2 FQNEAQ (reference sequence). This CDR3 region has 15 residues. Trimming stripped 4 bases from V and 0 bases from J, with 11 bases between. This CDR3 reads CASSSTYSSTDTQYF. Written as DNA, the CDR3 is TGTGCCAGCAGCTCCACGTATTCAAGCACAGATACGCAGTATTTT. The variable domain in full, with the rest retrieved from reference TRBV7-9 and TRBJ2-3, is DTGVSQNPRHKITKRGQNVTFRCDPISEHNRLYWYRQTLGQGPEFLTYFQNEAQLEKSRLLSDRFSAERPKGSFSTLEIQRTEQGDSAMYLCASSSTYSSTDTQYFGPGTRLTVL.

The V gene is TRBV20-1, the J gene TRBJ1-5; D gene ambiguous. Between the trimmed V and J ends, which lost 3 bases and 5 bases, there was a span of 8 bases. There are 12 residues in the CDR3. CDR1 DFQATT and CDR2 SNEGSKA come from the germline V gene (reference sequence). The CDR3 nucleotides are TGCAGTGCTAGGGGGAGTGATCAGCCCCAGCATTTT. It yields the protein CSARGSDQPQHF.

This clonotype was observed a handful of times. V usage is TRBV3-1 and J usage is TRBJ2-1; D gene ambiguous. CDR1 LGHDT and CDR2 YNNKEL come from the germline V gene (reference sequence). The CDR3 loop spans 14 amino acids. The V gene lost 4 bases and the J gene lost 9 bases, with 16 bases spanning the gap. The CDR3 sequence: CASSPHLEMSEQFF. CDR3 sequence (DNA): TGTGCCAGCAGCCCCCACCTAGAGATGAGTGAGCAGTTCTTC.

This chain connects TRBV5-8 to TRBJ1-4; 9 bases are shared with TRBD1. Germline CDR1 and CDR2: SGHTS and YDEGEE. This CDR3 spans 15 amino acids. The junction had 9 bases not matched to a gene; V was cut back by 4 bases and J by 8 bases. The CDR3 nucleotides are TGTGCCAGCAGCCCAGACAGGGGGAGGGCGGAAAAACTGTTTTTT. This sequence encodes CASSPDRGRAEKLFF.

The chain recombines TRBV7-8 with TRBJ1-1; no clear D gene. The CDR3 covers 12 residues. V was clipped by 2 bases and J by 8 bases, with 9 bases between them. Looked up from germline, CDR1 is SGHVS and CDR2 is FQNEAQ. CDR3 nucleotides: TGTGCCAGCAGCTTAAACGGGGAAGAAGCTTTCTTT. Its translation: CASSLNGEEAFF.

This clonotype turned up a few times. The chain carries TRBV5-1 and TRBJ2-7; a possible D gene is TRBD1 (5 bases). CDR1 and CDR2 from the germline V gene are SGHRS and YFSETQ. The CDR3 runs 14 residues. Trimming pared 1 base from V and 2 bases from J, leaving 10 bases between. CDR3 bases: TGCGCCAGCAGCTTGCTACAGGTGCCCTACGAGCAGTACTTC. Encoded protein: CASSLLQVPYEQYF.

CDR3 region: CASSSAQGFTEAFF. Written as DNA, the CDR3 is TGTGCCAGCAGTTCGGCGCAGGGCTTCACTGAAGCTTTCTTT. V and J are TRBV6-5 and TRBJ1-1, with D perhaps matching TRBD1 (5 bases). V lost 4 bases, J lost 4 bases, and 13 bases lay in between. Looked up from germline, CDR1 is MNHEY and CDR2 is SVGAGI. The CDR3 sequence is 14 residues long.

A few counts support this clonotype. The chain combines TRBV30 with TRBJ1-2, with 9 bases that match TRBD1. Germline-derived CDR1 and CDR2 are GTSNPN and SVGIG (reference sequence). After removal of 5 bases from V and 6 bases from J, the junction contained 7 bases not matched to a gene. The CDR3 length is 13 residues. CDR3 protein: CAWLGQGVNGYTF. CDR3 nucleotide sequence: TGTGCCTGGCTGGGACAGGGAGTGAATGGCTACACCTTC.